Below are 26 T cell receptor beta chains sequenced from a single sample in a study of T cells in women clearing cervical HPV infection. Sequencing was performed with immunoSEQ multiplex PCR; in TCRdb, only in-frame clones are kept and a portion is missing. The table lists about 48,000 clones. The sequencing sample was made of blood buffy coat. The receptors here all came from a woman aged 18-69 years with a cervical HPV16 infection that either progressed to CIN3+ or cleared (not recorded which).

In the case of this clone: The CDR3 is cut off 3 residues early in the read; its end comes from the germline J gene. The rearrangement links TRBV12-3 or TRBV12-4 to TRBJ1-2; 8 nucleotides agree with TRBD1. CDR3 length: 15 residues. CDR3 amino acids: CASTAIQQGVGGYTF. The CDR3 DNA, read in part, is TGTGCCAGCACCGCCATACAACAGGGGGTTGGAGGC.

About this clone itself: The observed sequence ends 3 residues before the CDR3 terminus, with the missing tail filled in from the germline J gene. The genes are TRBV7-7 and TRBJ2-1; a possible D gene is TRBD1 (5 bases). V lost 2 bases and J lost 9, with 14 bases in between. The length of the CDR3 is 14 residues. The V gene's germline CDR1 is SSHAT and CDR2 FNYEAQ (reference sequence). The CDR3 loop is CASSLNPQGIEQFF. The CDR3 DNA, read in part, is TGTGCCAGCAGCTTAAATCCCCAGGGTATTGAG.

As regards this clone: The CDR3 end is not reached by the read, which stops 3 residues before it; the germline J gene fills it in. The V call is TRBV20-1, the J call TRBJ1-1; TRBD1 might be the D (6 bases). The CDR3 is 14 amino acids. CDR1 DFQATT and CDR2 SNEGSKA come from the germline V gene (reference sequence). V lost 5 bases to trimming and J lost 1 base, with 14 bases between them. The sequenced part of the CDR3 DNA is TGCAGTGCTGGGGGCCGGACAGAGAACACTGAA. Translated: CSAGGRTENTE. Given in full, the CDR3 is CSAGGRTENTEAFF.

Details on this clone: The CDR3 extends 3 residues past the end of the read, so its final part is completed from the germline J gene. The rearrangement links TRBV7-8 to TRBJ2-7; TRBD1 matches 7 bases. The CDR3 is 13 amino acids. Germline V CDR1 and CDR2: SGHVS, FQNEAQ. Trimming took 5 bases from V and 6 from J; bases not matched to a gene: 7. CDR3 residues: CASSPTGLGEQYF. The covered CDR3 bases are TGTGCCAGCAGCCCGACAGGGCTAGGCGAG. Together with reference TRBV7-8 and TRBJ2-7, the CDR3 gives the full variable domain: GAGVSQSPRYKVAKRGQDVALRCDPISGHVSLFWYQQALGQGPEFLTYFQNEAQLDKSGLPSDRFFAERPEGSVSTLKIQRTQQEDSAVYLCASSPTGLGEQYFGPGTRLTVT.

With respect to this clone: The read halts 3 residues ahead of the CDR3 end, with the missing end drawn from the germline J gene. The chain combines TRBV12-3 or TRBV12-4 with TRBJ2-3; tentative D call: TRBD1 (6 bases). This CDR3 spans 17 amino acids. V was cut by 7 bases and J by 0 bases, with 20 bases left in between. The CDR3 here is CASIPLMGAPSTDTQYF. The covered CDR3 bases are TGTGCCAGCATTCCTCTTATGGGGGCGCCTAGCACAGATACG.

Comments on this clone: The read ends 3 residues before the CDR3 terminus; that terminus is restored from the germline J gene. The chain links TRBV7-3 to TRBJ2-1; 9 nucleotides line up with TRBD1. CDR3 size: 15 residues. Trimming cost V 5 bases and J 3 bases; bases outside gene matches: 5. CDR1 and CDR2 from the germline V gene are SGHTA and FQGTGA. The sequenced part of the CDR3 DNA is TGTGCCAGCAGCGATGGGACAGGGTTCTACAATGAG. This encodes CASSDGTGFYNE. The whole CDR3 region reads CASSDGTGFYNEQFF. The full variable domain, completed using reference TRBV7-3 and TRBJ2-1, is GAGVSQTPSNKVTEKGKYVELRCDPISGHTALYWYRQSLGQGPEFLIYFQGTGAADDSGLPNDRFFAVRPEGSVSTLKIQRTERGDSAVYLCASSDGTGFYNEQFFGPGTRLTVL.

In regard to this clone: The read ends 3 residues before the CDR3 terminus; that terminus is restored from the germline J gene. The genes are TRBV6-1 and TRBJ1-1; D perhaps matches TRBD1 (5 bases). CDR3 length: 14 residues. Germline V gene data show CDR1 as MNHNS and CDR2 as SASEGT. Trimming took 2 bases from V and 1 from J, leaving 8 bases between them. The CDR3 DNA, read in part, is TGTGCCAGCAGTGAATGGGACTGGAACACTGAA. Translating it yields CASSEWDWNTE. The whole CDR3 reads CASSEWDWNTEAFF.

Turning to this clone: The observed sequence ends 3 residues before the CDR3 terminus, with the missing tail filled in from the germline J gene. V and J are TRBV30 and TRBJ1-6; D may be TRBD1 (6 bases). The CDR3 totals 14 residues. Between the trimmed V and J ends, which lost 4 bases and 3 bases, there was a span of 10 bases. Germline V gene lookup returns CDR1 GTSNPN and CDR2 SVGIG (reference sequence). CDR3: CAWKGGIYNSPLHF. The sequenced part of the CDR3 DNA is TGTGCCTGGAAGGGGGGGATCTATAATTCACCC.

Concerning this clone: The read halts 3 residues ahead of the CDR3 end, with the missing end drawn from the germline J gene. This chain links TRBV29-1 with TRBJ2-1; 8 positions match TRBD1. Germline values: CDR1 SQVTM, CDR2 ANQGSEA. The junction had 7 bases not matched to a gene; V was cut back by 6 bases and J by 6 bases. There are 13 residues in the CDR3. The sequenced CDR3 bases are TGCAGCGTGGTAGGGACAGGTGTCAATGAG. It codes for CSVVGTGVNE. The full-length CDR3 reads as CSVVGTGVNEQFF.

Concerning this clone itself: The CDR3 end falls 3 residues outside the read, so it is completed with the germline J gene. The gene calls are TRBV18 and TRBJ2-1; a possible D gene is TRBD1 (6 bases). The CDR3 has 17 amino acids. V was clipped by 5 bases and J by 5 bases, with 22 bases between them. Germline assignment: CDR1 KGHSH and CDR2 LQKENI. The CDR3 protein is CASSSEQGNQGNNEQFF. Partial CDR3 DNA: TGTGCCAGCTCATCAGAACAGGGAAATCAAGGGAACAATGAG.

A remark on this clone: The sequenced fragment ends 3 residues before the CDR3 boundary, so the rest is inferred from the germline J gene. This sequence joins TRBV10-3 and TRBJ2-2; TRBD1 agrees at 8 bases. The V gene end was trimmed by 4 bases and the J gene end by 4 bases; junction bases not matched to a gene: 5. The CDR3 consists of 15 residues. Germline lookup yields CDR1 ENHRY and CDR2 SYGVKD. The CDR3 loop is CAISGTGGVTGELFF. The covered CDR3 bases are TGTGCCATCAGTGGAACAGGGGGAGTCACCGGGGAG.

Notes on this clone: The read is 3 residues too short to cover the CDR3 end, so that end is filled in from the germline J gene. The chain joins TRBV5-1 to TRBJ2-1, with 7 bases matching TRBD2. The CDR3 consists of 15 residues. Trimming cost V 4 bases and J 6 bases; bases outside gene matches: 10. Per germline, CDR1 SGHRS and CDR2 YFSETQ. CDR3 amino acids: CASSQLAPSTNEQFF. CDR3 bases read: TGCGCCAGCAGCCAACTAGCGCCCTCTACCAATGAG.

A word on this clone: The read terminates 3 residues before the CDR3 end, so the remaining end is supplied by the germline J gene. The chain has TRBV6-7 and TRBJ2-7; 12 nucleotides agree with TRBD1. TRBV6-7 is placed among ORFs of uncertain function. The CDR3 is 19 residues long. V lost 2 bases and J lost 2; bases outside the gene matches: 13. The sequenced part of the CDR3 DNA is TGTGCCAGCAGTTACCAGGGGGACAGGGGGCGACTAGCTACCTACGAG. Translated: CASSYQGDRGRLATYE. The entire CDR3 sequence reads CASSYQGDRGRLATYEQYF.

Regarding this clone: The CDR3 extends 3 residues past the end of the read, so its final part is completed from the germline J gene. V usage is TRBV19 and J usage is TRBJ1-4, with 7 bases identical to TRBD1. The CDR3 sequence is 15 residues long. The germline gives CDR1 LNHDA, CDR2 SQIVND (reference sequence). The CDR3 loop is CASSSHRGTRSRLFF. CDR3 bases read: TGTGCCAGTAGTAGCCACAGGGGAACGCGATCGAGA. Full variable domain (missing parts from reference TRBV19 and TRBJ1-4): DGGITQSPKYLFRKEGQNVTLSCEQNLNHDAMYWYRQDPGQGLRLIYYSQIVNDFQKGDIAEGYSVSREKKESFPLTVTSAQKNPTAFYLCASSSHRGTRSRLFFGSGTQLSVL.

CDR3 DNA, as far as it was read: TGTGCCAGCAGCCCACTAGCGGGGAGCTCCTACGAG. It translates to CASSPLAGSSYE. The complete CDR3 reads CASSPLAGSSYEQYF. This chain joins TRBV7-6 and TRBJ2-7; 10 nucleotides agree with TRBD2. The read ends 3 residues early relative to the CDR3; the germline J gene fills the gap. CDR3 length: 15 residues. CDR1 is SGHVS, CDR2 FNYEAQ, per germline. V gave up 5 bases and J gave up 0 bases; unmatched junction bases: 4.

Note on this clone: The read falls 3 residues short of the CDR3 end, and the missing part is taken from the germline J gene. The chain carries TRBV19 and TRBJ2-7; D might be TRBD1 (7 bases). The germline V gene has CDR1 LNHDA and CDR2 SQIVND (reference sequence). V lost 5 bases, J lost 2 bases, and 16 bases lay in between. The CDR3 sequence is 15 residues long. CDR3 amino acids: CASSPAEGATYEQYF. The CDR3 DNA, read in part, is TGTGCCAGTAGTCCCGCGGAGGGGGCAACCTACGAG.

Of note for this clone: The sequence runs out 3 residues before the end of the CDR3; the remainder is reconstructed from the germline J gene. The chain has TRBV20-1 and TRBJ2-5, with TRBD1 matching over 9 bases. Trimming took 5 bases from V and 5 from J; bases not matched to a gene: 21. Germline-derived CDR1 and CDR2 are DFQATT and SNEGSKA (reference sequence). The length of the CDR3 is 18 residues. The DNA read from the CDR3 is TGCAGTGCTCCCACCCCGACAGGGGGTGTTTATCGTGCGGAGACC. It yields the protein CSAPTPTGGVYRAET. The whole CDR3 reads CSAPTPTGGVYRAETQYF.

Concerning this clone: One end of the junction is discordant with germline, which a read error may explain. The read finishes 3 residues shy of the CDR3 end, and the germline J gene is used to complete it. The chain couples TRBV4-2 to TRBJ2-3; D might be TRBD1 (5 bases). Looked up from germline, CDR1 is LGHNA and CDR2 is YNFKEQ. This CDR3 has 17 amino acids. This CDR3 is CASSQDRTIIGTDTQYF. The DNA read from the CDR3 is TGCGCCAGCAGCCAAGATAGGACAATTATAGGCACAGATACG.

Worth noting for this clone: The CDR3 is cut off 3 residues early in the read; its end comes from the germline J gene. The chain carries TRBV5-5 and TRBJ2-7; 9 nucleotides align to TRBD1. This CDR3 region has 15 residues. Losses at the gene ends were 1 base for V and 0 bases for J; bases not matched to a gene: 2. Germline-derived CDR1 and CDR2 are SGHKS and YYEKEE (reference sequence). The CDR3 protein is CASSLLGQGSYEQYF. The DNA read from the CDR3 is TGTGCCAGCAGCTTGTTGGGACAGGGCTCCTACGAG.

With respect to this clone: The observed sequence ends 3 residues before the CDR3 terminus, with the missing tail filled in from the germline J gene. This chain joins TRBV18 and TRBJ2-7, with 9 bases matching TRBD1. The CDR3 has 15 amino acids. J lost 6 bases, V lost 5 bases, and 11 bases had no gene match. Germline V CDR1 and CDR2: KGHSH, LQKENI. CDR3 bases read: TGTGCCAGCTCAGTCGTTCCGGGACAGGGCCTCGAG. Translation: CASSVVPGQGLE. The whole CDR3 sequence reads CASSVVPGQGLEQYF.

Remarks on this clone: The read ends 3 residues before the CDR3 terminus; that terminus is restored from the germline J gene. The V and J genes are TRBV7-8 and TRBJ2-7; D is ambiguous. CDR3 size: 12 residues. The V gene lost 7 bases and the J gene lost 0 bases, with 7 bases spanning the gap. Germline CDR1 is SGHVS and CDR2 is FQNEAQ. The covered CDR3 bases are TGTGCCAGCAAACAGAACTCCTACGAG. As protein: CASKQNSYE. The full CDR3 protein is CASKQNSYEQYF.

The part of the CDR3 DNA that was read is TGTGCCAGCAGCTCCCCTAAGAGAGAGACC. This translates into CASSSPKRET. From start to end, the CDR3 is CASSSPKRETQYF. The chain recombines TRBV11-1 with TRBJ2-5; D is undetermined. From the germline J gene comes the end of the CDR3, since the read stops 3 residues before it. The CDR3 sequence is 13 residues long. The germline V and J ends were trimmed by 4 bases and 4 bases, with 10 bases remaining between them. Germline V lookup: CDR1 SGHAT, CDR2 FQDESV (reference sequence).

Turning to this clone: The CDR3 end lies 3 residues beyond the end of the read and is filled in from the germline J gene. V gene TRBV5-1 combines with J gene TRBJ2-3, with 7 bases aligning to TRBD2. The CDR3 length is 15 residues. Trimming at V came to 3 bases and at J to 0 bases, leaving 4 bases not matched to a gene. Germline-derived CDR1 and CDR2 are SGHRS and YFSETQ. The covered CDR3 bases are TGCGCCAGCAGCTCAGCGGGGACTAGCACAGATACG. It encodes CASSSAGTSTDT. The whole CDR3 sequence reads CASSSAGTSTDTQYF.

The CDR3 protein is CASSYPGQGTSYEQYF. Incomplete CDR3 DNA: TGTGCCAGCAGTTACCCTGGACAGGGGACCTCCTACGAG. The chain carries TRBV6-2 or TRBV6-3 and TRBJ2-7; TRBD1 aligns across 9 bases. The observed sequence ends 3 residues before the CDR3 terminus, with the missing tail filled in from the germline J gene. V dropped 2 bases and J dropped 0; count of bases not matched to a gene: 5. This CDR3 comprises 16 residues. The germline gives CDR1 MNHEY, CDR2 SVGEGT.

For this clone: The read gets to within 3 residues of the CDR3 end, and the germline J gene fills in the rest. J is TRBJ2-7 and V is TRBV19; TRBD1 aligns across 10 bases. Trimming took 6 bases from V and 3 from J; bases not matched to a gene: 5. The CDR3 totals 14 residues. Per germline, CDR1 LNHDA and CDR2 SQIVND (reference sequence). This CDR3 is CASRRTGGFYEQYF. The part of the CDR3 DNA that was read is TGTGCCAGTAGGCGGACAGGGGGTTTCTACGAG.

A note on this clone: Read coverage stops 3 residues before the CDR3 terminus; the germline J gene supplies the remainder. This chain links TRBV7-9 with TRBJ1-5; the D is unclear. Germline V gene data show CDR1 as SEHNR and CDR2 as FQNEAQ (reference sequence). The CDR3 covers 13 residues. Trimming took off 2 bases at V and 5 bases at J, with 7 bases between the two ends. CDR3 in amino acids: CASSLSQDQPQHF. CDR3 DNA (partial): TGTGCCAGCAGCTTATCTCAGGATCAGCCC.